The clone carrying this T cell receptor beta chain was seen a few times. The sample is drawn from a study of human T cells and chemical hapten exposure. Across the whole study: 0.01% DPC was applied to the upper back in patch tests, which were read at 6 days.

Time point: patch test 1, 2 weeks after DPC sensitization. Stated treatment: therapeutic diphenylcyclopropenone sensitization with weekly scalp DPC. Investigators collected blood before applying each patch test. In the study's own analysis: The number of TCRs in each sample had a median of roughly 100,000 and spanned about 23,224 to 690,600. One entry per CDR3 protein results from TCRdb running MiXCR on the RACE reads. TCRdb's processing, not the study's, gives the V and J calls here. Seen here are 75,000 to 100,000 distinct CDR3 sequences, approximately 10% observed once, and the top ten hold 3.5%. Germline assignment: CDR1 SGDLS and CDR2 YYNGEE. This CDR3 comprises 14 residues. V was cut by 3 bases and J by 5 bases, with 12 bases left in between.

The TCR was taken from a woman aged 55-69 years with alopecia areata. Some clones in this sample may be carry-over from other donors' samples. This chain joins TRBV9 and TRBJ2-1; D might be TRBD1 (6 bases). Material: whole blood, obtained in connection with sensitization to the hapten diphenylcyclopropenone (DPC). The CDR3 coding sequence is TGTGCCAGCAGCGCCCGACAGGAGGACAATGAGCAGTTCTTC. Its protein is CASSARQEDNEQFF.